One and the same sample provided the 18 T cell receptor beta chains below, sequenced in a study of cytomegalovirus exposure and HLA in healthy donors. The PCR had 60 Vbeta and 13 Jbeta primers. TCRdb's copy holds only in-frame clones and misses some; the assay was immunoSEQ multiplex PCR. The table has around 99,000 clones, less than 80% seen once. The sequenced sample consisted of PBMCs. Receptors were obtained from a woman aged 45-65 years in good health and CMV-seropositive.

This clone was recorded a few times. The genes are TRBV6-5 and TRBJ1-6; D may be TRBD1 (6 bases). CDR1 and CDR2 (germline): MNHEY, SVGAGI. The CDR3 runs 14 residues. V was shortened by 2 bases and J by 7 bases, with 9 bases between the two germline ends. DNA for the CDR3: TGTGCCAGCAGTTACGGACAGTCGAATTCACCCCTCCACTTT. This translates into CASSYGQSNSPLHF.

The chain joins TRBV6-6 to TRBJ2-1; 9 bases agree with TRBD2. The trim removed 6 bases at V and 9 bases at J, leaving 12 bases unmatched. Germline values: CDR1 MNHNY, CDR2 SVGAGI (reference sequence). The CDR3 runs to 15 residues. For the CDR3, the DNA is TGTGCCAGCAGCTCCCCGGGACTAGCTGGTGGTGAGCAGTTCTTC. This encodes CASSSPGLAGGEQFF.

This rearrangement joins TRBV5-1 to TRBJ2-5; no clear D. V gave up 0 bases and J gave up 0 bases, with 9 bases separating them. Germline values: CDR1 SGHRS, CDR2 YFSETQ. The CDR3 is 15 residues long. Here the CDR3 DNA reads TGCGCCAGCAGCTTGGATGGCGGAGACCAAGAGACCCAGTACTTC. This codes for CASSLDGGDQETQYF.

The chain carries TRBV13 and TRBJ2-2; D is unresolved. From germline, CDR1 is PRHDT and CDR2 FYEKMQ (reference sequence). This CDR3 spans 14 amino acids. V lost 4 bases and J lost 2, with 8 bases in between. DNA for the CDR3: TGTGCCAGCAGCTCTCCCTTTAACACCGGGGAGCTGTTTTTT. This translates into CASSSPFNTGELFF.

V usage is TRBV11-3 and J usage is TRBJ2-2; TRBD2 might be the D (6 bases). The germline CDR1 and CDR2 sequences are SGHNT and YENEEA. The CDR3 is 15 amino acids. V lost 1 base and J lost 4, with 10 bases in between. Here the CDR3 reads CASSLAGEGTGELFF. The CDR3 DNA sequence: TGTGCCAGCAGCTTAGCGGGAGAAGGCACCGGGGAGCTGTTTTTT.

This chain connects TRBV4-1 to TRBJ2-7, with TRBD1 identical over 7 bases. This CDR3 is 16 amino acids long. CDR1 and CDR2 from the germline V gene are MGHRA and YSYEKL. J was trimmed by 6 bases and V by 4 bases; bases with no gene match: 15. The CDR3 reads CASSLTPPGQRAEQYF. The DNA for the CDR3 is TGCGCCAGCAGCCTAACCCCACCGGGACAGAGGGCCGAGCAGTACTTC.

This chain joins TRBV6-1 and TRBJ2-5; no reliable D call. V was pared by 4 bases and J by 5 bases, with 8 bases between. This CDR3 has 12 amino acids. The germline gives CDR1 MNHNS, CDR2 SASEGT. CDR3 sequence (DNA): TGTGCCAGCAGTGCCCGCCGGGAGACCCAGTACTTC. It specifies CASSARRETQYF.

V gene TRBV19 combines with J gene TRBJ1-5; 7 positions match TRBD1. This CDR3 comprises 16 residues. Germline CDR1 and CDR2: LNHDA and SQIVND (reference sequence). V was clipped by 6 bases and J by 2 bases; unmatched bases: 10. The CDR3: CASRLDREGGNQPQHF. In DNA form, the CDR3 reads TGTGCCAGTAGGCTCGACAGGGAAGGAGGCAATCAGCCCCAGCATTTT.

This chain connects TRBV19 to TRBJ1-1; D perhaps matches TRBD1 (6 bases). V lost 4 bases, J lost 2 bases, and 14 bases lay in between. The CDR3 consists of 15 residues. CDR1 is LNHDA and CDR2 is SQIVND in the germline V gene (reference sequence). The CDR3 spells CASSNHRVGNTEAFF. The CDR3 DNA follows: TGTGCCAGTAGTAACCACAGGGTAGGAAACACTGAAGCTTTCTTT.

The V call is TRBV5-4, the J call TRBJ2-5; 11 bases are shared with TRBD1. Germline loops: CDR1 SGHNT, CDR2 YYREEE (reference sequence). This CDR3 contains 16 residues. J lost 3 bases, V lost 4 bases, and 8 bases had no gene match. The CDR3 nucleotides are TGTGCCAGCAGCCGACCCCGGGACAGGGGGGAAGAGACCCAGTACTTC. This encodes CASSRPRDRGEETQYF.

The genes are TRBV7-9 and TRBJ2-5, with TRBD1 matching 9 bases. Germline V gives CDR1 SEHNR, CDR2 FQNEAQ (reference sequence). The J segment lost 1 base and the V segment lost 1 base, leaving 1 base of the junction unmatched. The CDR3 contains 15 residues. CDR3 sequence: CASSLGDRAQETQYF. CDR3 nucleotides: TGTGCCAGCAGCTTAGGGGACAGGGCCCAAGAGACCCAGTACTTC.

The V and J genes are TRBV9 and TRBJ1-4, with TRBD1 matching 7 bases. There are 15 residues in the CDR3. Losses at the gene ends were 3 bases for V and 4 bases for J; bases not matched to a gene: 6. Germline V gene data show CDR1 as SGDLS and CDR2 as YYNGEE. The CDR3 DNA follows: TGTGCCAGCAGCGGACCAGGGGGAGGTAATGAAAAACTGTTTTTT. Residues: CASSGPGGGNEKLFF.

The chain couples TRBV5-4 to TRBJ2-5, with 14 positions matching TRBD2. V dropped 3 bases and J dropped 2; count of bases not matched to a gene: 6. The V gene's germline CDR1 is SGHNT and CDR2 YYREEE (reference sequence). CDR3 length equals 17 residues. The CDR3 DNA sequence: TGTGCCAGCAGCTCGGGACTAGCGGGGGCCGGGCAAGAGACCCAGTACTTC. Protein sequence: CASSSGLAGAGQETQYF.

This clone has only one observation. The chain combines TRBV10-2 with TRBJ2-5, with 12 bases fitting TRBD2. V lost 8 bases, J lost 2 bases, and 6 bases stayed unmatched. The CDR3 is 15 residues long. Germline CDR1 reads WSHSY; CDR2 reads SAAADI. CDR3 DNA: TGCGCCAGCTCCTGGACTAGCGGGACGCAAGAGACCCAGTACTTC. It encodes CASSWTSGTQETQYF.

The DNA of the CDR3 is TGTGCCAGCTCAAGCAGCGGCACGAACACCGGGGAGCTGTTTTTT. Translated: CASSSSGTNTGELFF. The chain joins TRBV2 to TRBJ2-2; TRBD2 is a possible D gene (5 bases). The V gene lost 8 bases and the J gene lost 0 bases, with 13 bases spanning the gap. CDR1 SNHLY and CDR2 FYNNEI come from the germline V gene. This CDR3 region has 15 residues. Together with reference TRBV2 and TRBJ2-2, the CDR3 gives the full variable domain: EPEVTQTPSHQVTQMGQEVILRCVPISNHLYFYWYRQILGQKVEFLVSFYNNEISEKSEIFDDQFSVERPDGSNFTLKIRSTKLEDSAMYFCASSSSGTNTGELFFGEGSRLTVL.

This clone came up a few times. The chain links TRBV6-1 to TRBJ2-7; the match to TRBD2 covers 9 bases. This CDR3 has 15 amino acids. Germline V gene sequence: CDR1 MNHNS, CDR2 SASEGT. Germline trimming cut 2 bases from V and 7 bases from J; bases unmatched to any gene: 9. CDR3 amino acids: CASSEKRGAFGEQYF. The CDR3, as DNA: TGTGCCAGCAGTGAAAAGCGGGGGGCCTTTGGGGAGCAGTACTTC.

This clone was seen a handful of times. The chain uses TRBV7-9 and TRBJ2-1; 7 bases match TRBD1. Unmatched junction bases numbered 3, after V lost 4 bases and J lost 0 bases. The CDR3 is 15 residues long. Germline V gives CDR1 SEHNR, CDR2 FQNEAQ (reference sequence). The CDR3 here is CASSSGTASYNEQFF. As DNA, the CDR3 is TGTGCCAGCAGCTCCGGGACAGCCTCCTACAATGAGCAGTTCTTC.

Here the CDR3 DNA reads TGTGCCAGCAGCCCCGAGGGACGGGAGGACTACAATGAGCAGTTCTTC. It codes for CASSPEGREDYNEQFF. The rearrangement joins TRBV9 to TRBJ2-1; 7 bases align to TRBD2. This CDR3 comprises 16 residues. V was pared by 4 bases and J by 3 bases, with 10 bases of the junction left unmatched. The germline gives CDR1 SGDLS, CDR2 YYNGEE.